These T cell receptor beta chains were read from a single sample in a study of CD8 T cells in Susac syndrome. TCRdb passed the immunoSEQ multiplex PCR reads through MiXCR, listing each CDR3 protein once. Of some 200,000 distinct CDR3 sequences in the sample, roughly 95% were seen once. Material for sequencing was CD4+ T cells from PBMCs. The receptors originated from a human donor in good health. CDR3s leave out the opening cysteine and the closing phenylalanine or tryptophan. Only some rows state a clone size, as once, few, many or a class for expanded clones.

TRBV7-8,TRBJ2-1,NA,ASSLPTGENEQF
TRBV4-3,TRBJ2-4,NA,ASRRGLAGAENIQY
TRBV7-9,TRBJ2-1,NA,ASRSQVGGYNEQF
TRBV28,TRBJ2-3,NA,ASSLTSGYTDTQY
TRBV9,TRBJ2-5,NA,ASSALLRETQY
TRBV20-1,TRBJ2-1,NA,SSVPGGNEQF
TRBV7-9,TRBJ1-1,NA,ASSLRREAF
TRBV30,TRBJ2-7,NA,AWSKFTYEQY
TRBV28,TRBJ2-4,NA,ASSRGDTQGNIQY
TRBV7-3,TRBJ2-3,NA,ASSRTRTDTQY
TRBV9,TRBJ2-3,once,ASSVLAGVLDTQY
TRBV7-8,TRBJ2-5,once,ASSNGLGGPETQY
TRBV24-1,TRBJ2-5,NA,ATRSLGGPSGVQETQY
TRBV30,TRBJ1-2,NA,AWSGTGSHGYT
TRBV30,TRBJ2-1,NA,AWNRGSYNEQF
TRBV4-3,TRBJ2-5,NA,ASSQDRGYQETQY